This T cell receptor beta chain comes out of a study of T cell repertoires in cytomegalovirus infection. Study-level points and caveats: Summed public TCR beta family frequency identified CMV carriers bearing the relevant HLA.

As for this clonotype: Its antigen is undetermined. Sequence at one end of the junction differs from germline and may be a read error.

TCRdb itself ran the reads through MiXCR, one entry per CDR3 protein. The sample records roughly 990,000 distinct CDR3 sequences, around 29% being singletons. From germline, CDR1 is MNHEY and CDR2 SMNVEV (reference sequence). This CDR3 comprises 12 residues. The genes are TRBV27 and TRBJ2-1; the match to TRBD1 covers 9 bases. The sequences come from cultured CD8+ T cells from PBMCs, collected from culture after CMV antigen stimulation. The sequence derives from a human donor in good health (CMV status not recorded). Some clones in this sample may be carry-over from other donors' samples. For the CDR3, the DNA is TGTGCCAGCAGTCCACGGTGGGACAGGGCTATCTTC. Translation gives CASSPRWDRAIF.